This T cell receptor beta chain was captured in a study of OX40 agonist ivuxolimab in advanced cancers. Across the whole study: The drug used for patients, ivuxolimab, was an agonistic anti-OX40 (CD134) antibody. Those treated in dose escalation had hepatocellular carcinoma, melanoma, renal cell cancer or head and neck cancer.

On this clone: Its antigen is not known.

Sequenced by immunoSEQ multiplex PCR; TCRdb stores in-frame clones only, minus some. The data show roughly 46,000 clones, approximately 91% seen once. With V trimmed by 0 bases and J by 3 bases, 1 base remained unmatched. Germline V gene data show CDR1 as SGHDT and CDR2 as YYEEEE. The CDR3 has 14 amino acids. Findings of the study overall: Expansion of clones was among the lowest in partial responders at 0.1-3.0 mg/kg.

The input for sequencing was CD4+ or CD8+ T cells sorted from blood, taken in a trial of the OX40 agonist ivuxolimab. The chain employs TRBV5-6 and TRBJ2-7, with TRBD2 matching 9 bases. This clonotype was obtained from an adult with an advanced solid tumor such as melanoma, head and neck, liver or kidney cancer. CDR3 sequence (DNA): TGTGCCAGCAGCTTGGAGCGGGGGGACTACGAGCAGTACTTC. This sequence encodes CASSLERGDYEQYF.